These 27 T cell receptor beta chains share one sample of origin, sequenced in a study of beta chain features in type 1 diabetes. The whole isolated RNA underwent reverse transcription, so sequencing captured expressed TCRB transcripts. Using immunoSEQ multiplex PCR, the repertoire was profiled, and TCRdb retains in-frame clones only, with some absent. The table records 400,000 to 600,000 clones, around 28% of them present only once. Sequencing was performed on naive CD4+ T cells from blood. The receptors shown here come from a young man in good health.

This clone was detected a few times. The chain joins TRBV29-1 to TRBJ1-2; D is possibly TRBD1 (6 bases). The V gene lost 6 bases and the J gene lost 8 bases, with 13 bases spanning the gap. Germline CDR1 and CDR2: SQVTM and ANQGSEA. This CDR3 comprises 11 residues. The CDR3 loop reads CSVDRHRGYTF. CDR3 bases: TGCAGCGTCGACAGGCATCGCGGCTACACCTTC.

The rearrangement links TRBV5-6 to TRBJ2-5; D remains ambiguous. The germline CDR1 and CDR2 sequences are SGHDT and YYEEEE. Trimming removed 4 bases at V and 1 base at J, with 11 bases between. The CDR3 length is 14 residues. The chain's CDR3 is CASSVTRIQETQYF. DNA of the CDR3: TGTGCCAGCAGCGTGACACGTATCCAAGAGACCCAGTACTTC.

The chain couples TRBV30 to TRBJ1-1; no clear D. Germline lookup yields CDR1 GTSNPN and CDR2 SVGIG (reference sequence). V was clipped by 4 bases and J by 11 bases, with 17 bases between them. There are 12 residues in the CDR3. The CDR3 bases are TGTGCCTGGACAATATCGGCGGGTCGGGCTTTCTTT. Protein product: CAWTISAGRAFF.

The rearrangement uses TRBV5-1 and TRBJ2-7; no clear D. The CDR3 consists of 14 residues. Germline V gene lookup returns CDR1 SGHRS and CDR2 YFSETQ. Trimming shortened V by 7 bases and J by 3 bases, and 17 bases separated the two germline ends. The CDR3 region is CASSRPSVGYEQYF. Written as DNA, the CDR3 is TGCGCCAGCTCTCGACCGTCCGTTGGCTACGAGCAGTACTTC.

The rearrangement uses TRBV2 and TRBJ2-7, with TRBD1 matching over 7 bases. The CDR3 covers 15 residues. V was pared by 7 bases and J by 0 bases, with 9 bases of the junction left unmatched. Germline CDR1 SNHLY, CDR2 FYNNEI. The CDR3 nucleotides read TGTGCCAGCACTCAACTAGACAGGGTCTCCTACGAGCAGTACTTC. It is translated as CASTQLDRVSYEQYF.

This clone was seen more than once but under ten times. Other DNA sequences in this sample translate to the same CDR3. The V call is TRBV9, the J call TRBJ2-3; the D is unclear. V lost 0 bases and J lost 0, with 5 bases in between. CDR1 is SGDLS and CDR2 is YYNGEE in the germline V gene. This CDR3 spans 14 amino acids. The CDR3 region has the DNA TGTGCCAGCAGCGTAGGCAGTAGCACAGATACGCAGTATTTT. The encoded protein is CASSVGSSTDTQYF.

The chain is built from TRBV29-1 and TRBJ2-7; 7 nucleotides agree with TRBD2. The CDR3 is made up of 12 amino acids. Trimming removed 6 bases from V and 0 bases from J; junction bases left unmatched: 2. Looked up from germline, CDR1 is SQVTM and CDR2 is ANQGSEA. DNA of the CDR3: TGCAGCGTGGGGGAGGGCTCCTACGAGCAGTACTTC. Translation gives CSVGEGSYEQYF.

This chain connects TRBV5-4 to TRBJ2-3; D may be TRBD2 (6 bases). Germline V lookup: CDR1 SGHNT, CDR2 YYREEE (reference sequence). CDR3 length equals 15 residues. Trimming pared 2 bases from V and 3 bases from J, leaving 13 bases between. CDR3 region: CASSFASAKTDTQYF. DNA of the CDR3: TGTGCCAGCAGCTTTGCTAGCGCGAAAACAGATACGCAGTATTTT.

The V call is TRBV15, the J call TRBJ2-5; D is ambiguous. In germline, CDR1 is LNHNV, CDR2 YYDKDF (reference sequence). V lost 1 base, J lost 2 bases, and 8 bases lay in between. This CDR3 is built from 14 residues. CDR3 amino acids: CATSRGSAQETQYF. CDR3 nucleotide sequence: TGTGCCACCAGCAGAGGAAGCGCTCAAGAGACCCAGTACTTC.

V gene TRBV29-1 combines with J gene TRBJ2-5, with D possibly being TRBD2 (6 bases). CDR3 length: 12 residues. The germline V gene has CDR1 SQVTM and CDR2 ANQGSEA. The V end lost 5 bases, the J end lost 5 bases, and 12 bases lay between the germline ends. The CDR3 DNA reads as TGCAGCGTTTTCTACAGCGGGGAGACCCAGTACTTC. Residues: CSVFYSGETQYF.

This chain joins TRBV9 and TRBJ2-3; TRBD2 matches 9 bases. The CDR3 is 16 residues long. Germline assignment: CDR1 SGDLS and CDR2 YYNGEE. Losses at the gene ends were 0 bases for V and 7 bases for J; bases not matched to a gene: 9. This CDR3 is CASSVGGVAGANTQYF. Here the CDR3 DNA reads TGTGCCAGCAGCGTAGGAGGGGTAGCGGGAGCGAATACGCAGTATTTT.

The J gene is TRBJ1-4, the V gene TRBV14, with D unresolved. The V end lost 4 bases, the J end lost 10 bases, and 19 bases lay between the germline ends. Germline V gene lookup returns CDR1 SGHDN and CDR2 FVKESK. This CDR3 region has 15 residues. As DNA, the CDR3 is TGTGCCAGCAGCCGCACCGGGATATACGAGGGAAAACTGTTTTTT. It encodes CASSRTGIYEGKLFF.

The rearrangement links TRBV6-5 to TRBJ2-7; TRBD1 matches 7 bases. Germline values: CDR1 MNHEY, CDR2 SVGAGI. The CDR3 has 14 amino acids. Losses at the gene ends were 2 bases for V and 3 bases for J; bases not matched to a gene: 4. CDR3 region: CASSYRGRGYEQYF. CDR3 DNA sequence: TGTGCCAGCAGTTACAGGGGGCGAGGCTACGAGCAGTACTTC.

The rearrangement links TRBV30 to TRBJ1-1; no firm D call. The CDR3 is 13 amino acids. V lost 4 bases to trimming and J lost 0 bases, with 9 bases between them. Germline V gene lookup returns CDR1 GTSNPN and CDR2 SVGIG (reference sequence). This CDR3 reads CAWNPSMNTEAFF. The CDR3 DNA reads TGTGCCTGGAACCCGTCGATGAACACTGAAGCTTTCTTT. The full variable domain, with the rest looked up from reference TRBV30 and TRBJ1-1, is SQTIHQWPATLVQPVGSPLSLECTVEGTSNPNLYWYRQAAGRGLQLLFYSVGIGQISSEVPQNLSASRPQDRQFILSSKKLLLSDSGFYLCAWNPSMNTEAFFGQGTRLTVV.

The chain carries TRBV7-2 and TRBJ2-3; D may be TRBD1 or TRBD2 (5 bases each). Trimming took 5 bases from V and 0 from J, leaving 15 bases between them. The CDR3 is 16 amino acids. The germline CDR1 and CDR2 sequences are SGHTA and FQGNSA. CDR3 in DNA: TGTGCCAGCAGCCCCGGGGCAGGGACCAGCACAGATACGCAGTATTTT. This codes for CASSPGAGTSTDTQYF.

V is TRBV15 and J is TRBJ2-3; 8 positions agree with TRBD1. The germline V gene encodes CDR1 LNHNV and CDR2 YYDKDF (reference sequence). The CDR3 is 17 amino acids. V lost 2 bases to trimming and J lost 4 bases; unmatched junction nucleotides: 11. CDR3 amino acids: CATSRNGGRGPADTQYF. CDR3 DNA: TGTGCCACCAGCAGAAATGGGGGCAGGGGGCCCGCAGATACGCAGTATTTT.

The CDR3 DNA follows: TGTGCCAGCAGTTCCTATTACAGGGGTCCCTACAATGAGCAGTTCTTC. Amino acid sequence: CASSSYYRGPYNEQFF. The rearrangement joins TRBV27 to TRBJ2-1; 7 bases align to TRBD1. V shed 4 bases, J shed 2 bases, and the junction held 8 bases outside the gene matches. Germline CDR1 reads MNHEY; CDR2 reads SMNVEV (reference sequence). The CDR3 covers 16 residues.

This clone was detected only a few times. The chain recombines TRBV29-1 with TRBJ1-1; no definite D call. V was clipped by 8 bases and J by 0 bases, with 13 bases between them. Germline CDR1 and CDR2: SQVTM and ANQGSEA. This CDR3 comprises 13 residues. The CDR3 sequence: CSTRVSMNTEAFF. For the CDR3, the DNA is TGCAGCACCCGGGTCAGTATGAACACTGAAGCTTTCTTT. Together with reference TRBV29-1 and TRBJ1-1, the CDR3 gives the full variable domain: SAVISQKPSRDICQRGTSLTIQCQVDSQVTMMFWYRQQPGQSLTLIATANQGSEATYESGFVIDKFPISRPNLTFSTLTVSNMSPEDSSIYLCSTRVSMNTEAFFGQGTRLTVV.

This clone has just a few counts. The CDR3 coding sequence is TGCAGCGTCCGGGAGAAATCCTACAATGAGCAGTTCTTC. As protein: CSVREKSYNEQFF. The rearrangement uses TRBV29-1 and TRBJ2-1, with D perhaps matching TRBD2 (6 bases). Germline V gene data show CDR1 as SQVTM and CDR2 as ANQGSEA. Trimming shortened V by 6 bases and J by 1 base, and 10 bases separated the two germline ends. The CDR3 totals 13 residues.

This clone occurred a few times. The chain combines TRBV30 with TRBJ1-3; D gene unclear. V shed 2 bases and J shed 2 bases, with 1 base lying between them. Per the germline V gene, CDR1 is GTSNPN and CDR2 is SVGIG (reference sequence). The CDR3 spans 11 residues. CDR3 sequence (DNA): TGTGCCTGGAGTCCTGGAAACACCATATATTTT. This sequence encodes CAWSPGNTIYF.

The rearrangement joins TRBV29-1 to TRBJ1-1; D is uncertain. V dropped 7 bases and J dropped 1 base, with 13 bases sitting between them. The germline gives CDR1 SQVTM, CDR2 ANQGSEA. The CDR3 loop spans 13 amino acids. CDR3 sequence reads: CSAALSQNTEAFF. CDR3 sequence (DNA): TGCAGCGCGGCCCTTTCACAGAACACTGAAGCTTTCTTT. The complete variable domain, with remaining parts taken from reference TRBV29-1 and TRBJ1-1, reads SAVISQKPSRDICQRGTSLTIQCQVDSQVTMMFWYRQQPGQSLTLIATANQGSEATYESGFVIDKFPISRPNLTFSTLTVSNMSPEDSSIYLCSAALSQNTEAFFGQGTRLTVV.

This chain links TRBV27 with TRBJ2-7; 8 nucleotides align to TRBD2. The CDR3 totals 14 residues. The germline gives CDR1 MNHEY, CDR2 SMNVEV (reference sequence). Trimming removed 6 bases from V and 0 bases from J; junction bases left unmatched: 4. CDR3 in amino acids: CASSTSGGSYEQYF. The CDR3 bases are TGTGCCAGCAGCACTAGCGGAGGCTCCTACGAGCAGTACTTC.

This clone appeared a few times. The V and J genes are TRBV18 and TRBJ2-1, with TRBD2 matching 10 bases. Germline trimming cut 3 bases from V and 1 base from J; bases unmatched to any gene: 3. Germline CDR1 is KGHSH and CDR2 is LQKENI. This CDR3 has 16 residues. The CDR3 spells CASSPGTSDSYNEQFF. CDR3 in DNA: TGTGCCAGCTCACCCGGGACTAGCGATTCCTACAATGAGCAGTTCTTC. Full variable domain (outside the CDR3, taken from reference TRBV18 and TRBJ2-1): NAGVMQNPRHLVRRRGQEARLRCSPMKGHSHVYWYRQLPEEGLKFMVYLQKENIIDESGMPKERFSAEFPKEGPSILRIQQVVRGDSAAYFCASSPGTSDSYNEQFFGPGTRLTVL.

CDR3 nucleotides: TGTGCCAGCAGTCAGGGACTCGGCTACACCTTC. Translated: CASSQGLGYTF. This chain connects TRBV28 to TRBJ1-2; tentatively, D is TRBD1 (5 bases). The ends were cut back, 5 bases at V and 8 bases at J, with 9 bases in the middle. Germline CDR1 reads MDHEN; CDR2 reads SYDVKM. The CDR3 consists of 11 residues.

This clone was seen more than once but under ten times. V usage is TRBV30 and J usage is TRBJ2-3; maybe TRBD2 (6 bases). Germline V CDR1 and CDR2: GTSNPN, SVGIG (reference sequence). The CDR3 runs to 15 residues. V lost 4 bases to trimming and J lost 0 bases, with 14 bases between them. The CDR3 DNA reads as TGTGCCTGGACTAACCTAGCGTTTAGCACAGATACGCAGTATTTT. Translation: CAWTNLAFSTDTQYF.

Here the CDR3 reads CASSLTPGTPYGYTF. In nucleotides, the CDR3 is TGTGCCAGCAGCCTGACTCCAGGGACTCCCTATGGCTACACCTTC. This chain uses TRBV7-9 with TRBJ1-2, with D possibly TRBD1 on 5 matching bases. Between the trimmed V and J ends, which lost 5 bases and 4 bases, there was a span of 17 bases. The CDR3 spans 15 residues. Germline lookup yields CDR1 SEHNR and CDR2 FQNEAQ (reference sequence).

The CDR3 coding sequence is TGCAGCGTTTTCCGGGGCCTTAATGCAGATACGCAGTATTTT. It is translated as CSVFRGLNADTQYF. The gene calls are TRBV29-1 and TRBJ2-3; D tentatively reads TRBD1 or TRBD2 (5 bases each). Germline values: CDR1 SQVTM, CDR2 ANQGSEA. V lost 5 bases to trimming and J lost 4 bases, with 16 bases between them. This CDR3 contains 14 residues.